This passage covers 30 T cell receptor beta chains from one sample sequenced in a study of T-cell reconstitution after alpha-beta-depleted transplantation in children. This sample's TCRbeta library carried unique molecular identifier barcodes. TCRdb redid the calling of the PCR reads with MiXCR, one entry per CDR3 protein. The data contain about 200,000 distinct CDR3 sequences, around 8.4% of them singletons. Sequences were derived from PBMCs, mostly from graft donor cells, sampled 360 days after TCRalphabeta/CD19-depleted stem cell transplant. All receptors derive from a male patient between 2 and 9 years old who had a stem cell transplant for acute myeloid leukemia, so the T cells may come from the graft donor.

Regarding this clonotype: In this CDR3 the conserved last residue, phenylalanine or tryptophan, is missing, so a read error is likely. The V call is TRBV4-2, the J call TRBJ1-4; perhaps TRBD1 as D (5 bases). This CDR3 is 16 amino acids long. V lost 3 bases, J lost 2 bases, and 13 bases lay in between. Germline CDR1 reads LGHNA; CDR2 reads YNFKEQ. The CDR3 here is CASSQGGFRTNEKLFY. In DNA form, the CDR3 reads TGTGCCAGCAGCCAGGGGGGGTTCCGGACTAATGAAAAACTGTTTTAT.

This clonotype was picked up a small number of times. The chain recombines TRBV20-1 with TRBJ2-3; 11 nucleotides agree with TRBD2. V gave up 3 bases and J gave up 3 bases; unmatched junction bases: 5. Germline CDR1 is DFQATT and CDR2 is SNEGSKA (reference sequence). The CDR3 spans 15 residues. This chain's CDR3 is CSARLLAGGTDTQYF. As DNA, the CDR3 is TGCAGTGCTAGGTTGCTAGCGGGAGGAACAGATACGCAGTATTTT.

This clonotype has more than one count but fewer than ten. The chain combines TRBV11-2 with TRBJ2-4; D is unclear. CDR1 and CDR2 (germline): SGHAT, FQNNGV. This CDR3 is built from 17 residues. V dropped 4 bases and J dropped 0 bases, with 16 bases sitting between them. This CDR3 reads CASSSEGQSLAKNIQYF. In DNA form, the CDR3 reads TGTGCCAGCAGCTCAGAAGGGCAGTCTCTAGCCAAAAACATTCAGTACTTC. The full variable domain, its missing parts supplied by reference TRBV11-2 and TRBJ2-4, is EAGVAQSPRYKIIEKRQSVAFWCNPISGHATLYWYQQILGQGPKLLIQFQNNGVVDDSQLPKDRFSAERLKGVDSTLKIQPAKLEDSAVYLCASSSEGQSLAKNIQYFGAGTRLSVL.

This clonotype has a count of ten or more. This rearrangement joins TRBV14 to TRBJ2-3; 8 positions agree with TRBD1. The CDR3 spans 14 residues. The J segment lost 4 bases and the V segment lost 3 bases, leaving 3 bases of the junction unmatched. Germline CDR1 SGHDN, CDR2 FVKESK. The chain's CDR3 is CASSHLQGADTQYF. As DNA, the CDR3 is TGTGCCAGCAGCCATCTACAGGGGGCAGATACGCAGTATTTT. The variable domain in full, with the rest retrieved from reference TRBV14 and TRBJ2-3, is EAGVTQFPSHSVIEKGQTVTLRCDPISGHDNLYWYRRVMGKEIKFLLHFVKESKQDESGMPNNRFLAERTGGTYSTLKVQPAELEDSGVYFCASSHLQGADTQYFGPGTRLTVL.

This clonotype has just a few counts. This rearrangement joins TRBV5-1 to TRBJ1-1; D gene uncertain. V lost 4 bases to trimming and J lost 10 bases, with 23 bases between them. Germline-derived CDR1 and CDR2 are SGHRS and YFSETQ. This CDR3 spans 15 amino acids. The CDR3 region is CASSPRLAREAAAFF. DNA of the CDR3: TGCGCCAGCAGCCCTAGACTGGCCCGAGAGGCGGCAGCTTTCTTT.

The chain links TRBV2 to TRBJ2-1, with TRBD2 matching over 9 bases. The CDR3 spans 14 residues. Germline trimming cut 7 bases from V and 8 bases from J; bases unmatched to any gene: 9. Germline assignment: CDR1 SNHLY and CDR2 FYNNEI. The CDR3 protein is CASKGLAGRDEQFF. The DNA of the CDR3 is TGTGCCAGCAAGGGGCTAGCGGGAAGGGATGAGCAGTTCTTC.

Concerning this clonotype: This may arise from a read error, as a much more abundant clone is one base away. The chain employs TRBV6-5 and TRBJ1-3; D call uncertain. Germline CDR1 is MNHEY and CDR2 is SVGAGI. This CDR3 spans 11 amino acids. V lost 4 bases to trimming and J lost 4 bases, with 2 bases between them. This chain's CDR3 is CASSWGNTIYF. The CDR3 nucleotides are TGTGCCAGCAGTTGGGGAAACACCATATATTTT.

This clonotype was counted a few times. The chain uses TRBV18 and TRBJ2-5, with D maybe TRBD1 (5 bases). V was pared by 1 base and J by 6 bases, with 12 bases between. Germline V CDR1 and CDR2: KGHSH, LQKENI. The CDR3 is made up of 14 amino acids. CDR3 bases: TGTGCCAGCTCACCACTGACAGTTTCCAAGACCCAGTACTTC. Protein: CASSPLTVSKTQYF.

This clonotype has only a few counts. The chain uses TRBV7-2 and TRBJ2-2; 8 nucleotides line up with TRBD1. V was pared by 3 bases and J by 7 bases, with 7 bases of the junction left unmatched. CDR3 length: 15 residues. Germline CDR1 SGHTA, CDR2 FQGNSA. The CDR3, as DNA: TGTGCCAGCAGCTTCTCAGGGGGCGCAAGCGGGGAGCTGTTTTTT. It translates to CASSFSGGASGELFF.

This clonotype has only a few counts. J is TRBJ2-1 and V is TRBV29-1, with unresolved D. V was pared by 5 bases and J by 7 bases, with 15 bases between. The V gene's germline CDR1 is SQVTM and CDR2 ANQGSEA. The CDR3 consists of 13 residues. The CDR3 sequence is CSVLLGLSNEQFF. The CDR3 region has the DNA TGCAGCGTTCTCTTAGGCCTATCGAATGAGCAGTTCTTC.

A few counts support this clonotype. The V and J genes are TRBV6-1 and TRBJ2-3; D uncertain. The CDR3 is made up of 16 amino acids. With 6 bases removed from V and 5 bases from J, the gap between germline ends came to 21 bases. CDR1 is MNHNS and CDR2 is SASEGT in the germline V gene. The CDR3 here is CASSSNYPHRKDTQYF. CDR3 in DNA: TGTGCCAGCAGCTCTAATTACCCGCATCGGAAAGATACGCAGTATTTT.

There are a few counts of this clonotype. The chain is built from TRBV4-1 and TRBJ2-2, with 7 bases lining up with TRBD2. Germline V gene data show CDR1 as MGHRA and CDR2 as YSYEKL. V lost 4 bases to trimming and J lost 6 bases; unmatched junction nucleotides: 14. The CDR3 spans 17 residues. The CDR3 DNA reads as TGCGCCAGCAGCCGCTTCGGGGAGGGCTTCACCCCCGGGGAGCTGTTTTTT. This translates into CASSRFGEGFTPGELFF.

Ten or more counts support this clonotype. The chain employs TRBV10-3 and TRBJ2-2; D unresolved. V lost 4 bases and J 2 bases, leaving 5 bases between the germline ends. The CDR3 sequence is 13 residues long. Germline lookup yields CDR1 ENHRY and CDR2 SYGVKD. The CDR3 sequence is CAISGANTGELFF. In DNA, the CDR3 is TGTGCCATCAGTGGAGCAAACACCGGGGAGCTGTTTTTT.

This clonotype has a count of ten or more. V gene TRBV12-3 or TRBV12-4 combines with J gene TRBJ2-3; possible D gene TRBD2, 6 bases. This CDR3 spans 14 amino acids. Trimming removed 2 bases from V and 2 bases from J, with 8 bases in between. The CDR3 coding sequence is TGTGCCAGCAGTTTACGACTAGACACAGATACGCAGTATTTT. Translation gives CASSLRLDTDTQYF.

This sequence joins TRBV10-3 and TRBJ1-1; TRBD1 matches at 9 bases. The CDR3 spans 16 residues. Germline V gene lookup returns CDR1 ENHRY and CDR2 SYGVKD. J gave up 5 bases and V 0 bases, and 7 bases lay outside the gene matches. CDR3 DNA: TGTGCCATCAGTGAGTCTCCGGGACAGGGAAGTACTGAAGCTTTCTTT. Translation gives CAISESPGQGSTEAFF.

At least ten counts were recorded for this clonotype. The V gene is TRBV5-1, the J gene TRBJ1-1; tentative D call: TRBD1 (5 bases). Germline CDR1 SGHRS, CDR2 YFSETQ. This CDR3 has 15 amino acids. V dropped 2 bases and J dropped 0 bases, with 11 bases sitting between them. CDR3 loop: CASSFRQGMNTEAFF. The CDR3 DNA sequence: TGCGCCAGCAGCTTCAGGCAGGGTATGAACACTGAAGCTTTCTTT. The full variable domain, its missing parts supplied by reference TRBV5-1 and TRBJ1-1, is KAGVTQTPRYLIKTRGQQVTLSCSPISGHRSVSWYQQTPGQGLQFLFEYFSETQRNKGNFPGRFSGRQFSNSRSEMNVSTLELGDSALYLCASSFRQGMNTEAFFGQGTRLTVV.

This clonotype was counted at least ten times. The chain recombines TRBV10-2 with TRBJ2-5; 7 bases line up with TRBD1. V was pared by 2 bases and J by 4 bases, with 1 base of the junction left unmatched. This CDR3 is 13 amino acids long. Per the germline V gene, CDR1 is WSHSY and CDR2 is SAAADI. This CDR3 reads CASSEGQVETQYF. The CDR3 region has the DNA TGCGCCAGCAGTGAGGGACAGGTAGAGACCCAGTACTTC.

The chain links TRBV9 to TRBJ2-6, with D unresolved. The CDR3 is 14 residues long. Germline-derived CDR1 and CDR2 are SGDLS and YYNGEE. Between the trimmed V and J ends, which lost 4 bases and 3 bases, there was a span of 8 bases. CDR3 DNA: TGTGCCAGCAGCCCTCCGGGTGGGGCCAACGTCCTGACTTTC. Protein: CASSPPGGANVLTF.

This clonotype was observed at least ten times. This chain joins TRBV20-1 and TRBJ2-5; TRBD2 aligns across 9 bases. The trim removed 1 base at V and 4 bases at J, leaving 4 bases unmatched. Germline V gene sequence: CDR1 DFQATT, CDR2 SNEGSKA (reference sequence). CDR3 length equals 14 residues. CDR3 sequence (DNA): TGCAGTGCTAGAGTCCTAGCGGGGTTAGAGACCCAGTACTTC. Amino acid sequence: CSARVLAGLETQYF.

The table lists this clonotype with many counts. The chain has TRBV20-1 and TRBJ2-7; tentatively, D is TRBD1 (5 bases). With 3 bases removed from V and 1 base from J, the gap between germline ends came to 10 bases. The CDR3 sequence is 13 residues long. From germline, CDR1 is DFQATT and CDR2 SNEGSKA (reference sequence). The CDR3 protein is CSASDSLSYEQYF. The CDR3 nucleotides read TGCAGTGCTAGTGACAGCCTTTCCTACGAGCAGTACTTC.

This clonotype was counted between two and nine times. The chain is built from TRBV9 and TRBJ2-1; D is undetermined. The CDR3 sequence is 16 residues long. CDR1 is SGDLS and CDR2 is YYNGEE in the germline V gene. The V end lost 0 bases, the J end lost 3 bases, and 13 bases lay between the germline ends. CDR3 bases: TGTGCCAGCAGCGTAGGTAGCCTCTCGGTCTACAATGAGCAGTTCTTC. This sequence encodes CASSVGSLSVYNEQFF.

Note on this clonotype: This CDR3 fails to terminate in the conserved phenylalanine or tryptophan, so it likely reflects a read error. The chain couples TRBV12-3 or TRBV12-4 to TRBJ1-2; possible D gene TRBD1, 6 bases. The ends were cut back, 6 bases at V and 4 bases at J, with 15 bases in the middle. The length of the CDR3 is 14 residues. The CDR3 nucleotides read TGTGCCAGCAGCCGAAGGGGGGGAGGCTATGGCTACACCTAC. Amino acid sequence: CASSRRGGGYGYTY.

This clonotype was counted many times. CDR3: CASSPYSNQPQHF. CDR3 sequence (DNA): TGTGCCAGCAGCCCGTATAGCAATCAGCCCCAGCATTTT. This rearrangement joins TRBV5-5 to TRBJ1-5; D is unresolved. CDR3 length: 13 amino acids. Trimming stripped 4 bases from V and 0 bases from J, with 5 bases between. Germline V gene data show CDR1 as SGHKS and CDR2 as YYEKEE (reference sequence).

This clonotype turned up a few times. CDR3 amino acids: CASSVKQGTTGELFF. The CDR3 nucleotides read TGCGCCAGCAGCGTAAAACAGGGGACCACCGGGGAGCTGTTTTTT. The rearrangement links TRBV5-1 to TRBJ2-2; 7 nucleotides line up with TRBD1. The CDR3 has 15 amino acids. The V and J ends lost 4 bases and 4 bases, in that order; junction bases with no gene match: 7. Germline CDR1 SGHRS, CDR2 YFSETQ.

The chain carries TRBV4-3 and TRBJ2-7; a weak D match, TRBD1 (6 bases). The CDR3 spans 15 residues. Trimming cost V 0 bases and J 2 bases, with 11 bases left between them. Germline loops: CDR1 LGHNA, CDR2 YSLEER. This chain's CDR3 is CASSQDSQGPYEQYF. The CDR3 nucleotides read TGCGCCAGCAGCCAAGATAGTCAGGGGCCCTACGAGCAGTACTTC.

This clonotype has at least ten counts. The chain carries TRBV19 and TRBJ2-2; 13 bases fit TRBD2. Trimming cost V 4 bases and J 4 bases; bases outside gene matches: 3. The CDR3 is 16 amino acids. Germline-derived CDR1 and CDR2 are LNHDA and SQIVND (reference sequence). The CDR3 DNA follows: TGTGCCAGTAGTAAGGGACTAGCGGGAACCACCGGGGAGCTGTTTTTT. It is translated as CASSKGLAGTTGELFF.

This clonotype was recorded many times. The rearrangement uses TRBV29-1 and TRBJ2-1; the D gene could be TRBD1 or TRBD2 (5 bases each). V gave up 5 bases and J gave up 4 bases, with 9 bases separating them. The germline V gene encodes CDR1 SQVTM and CDR2 ANQGSEA. This CDR3 region has 12 residues. CDR3 DNA sequence: TGCAGCGTTCTCGGGACGTACAATGAGCAGTTCTTC. Translation: CSVLGTYNEQFF.

This clonotype occurred many times. The CDR3 loop reads CASSPIGQETQYF. The CDR3 region has the DNA TGCGCCAGCAGCCCGATAGGCCAAGAGACCCAGTACTTC. The chain joins TRBV5-1 to TRBJ2-5; no definite D call. CDR1 and CDR2 from the germline V gene are SGHRS and YFSETQ. The CDR3 is 13 residues long. The germline V and J ends were trimmed by 4 bases and 1 base, with 8 bases remaining between them. The complete variable domain, with remaining parts taken from reference TRBV5-1 and TRBJ2-5, reads KAGVTQTPRYLIKTRGQQVTLSCSPISGHRSVSWYQQTPGQGLQFLFEYFSETQRNKGNFPGRFSGRQFSNSRSEMNVSTLELGDSALYLCASSPIGQETQYFGPGTRLLVL.

This clonotype was counted at least ten times. J is TRBJ2-1 and V is TRBV28; unclear D gene. CDR1 MDHEN and CDR2 SYDVKM come from the germline V gene. V lost 6 bases to trimming and J lost 10 bases, with 13 bases between them. CDR3 length: 12 residues. In nucleotides, the CDR3 is TGTGCCAGCAGCTATCGGACGGCCGAGCAGTTCTTC. Translation gives CASSYRTAEQFF.

J is TRBJ1-1 and V is TRBV5-6, with D unclear. Between the trimmed V and J ends, which lost 4 bases and 0 bases, there was a span of 10 bases. CDR3 size: 14 residues. CDR1 is SGHDT and CDR2 is YYEEEE in the germline V gene. CDR3 sequence: CASSKDTVNTEAFF. DNA of the CDR3: TGTGCCAGCAGCAAAGACACCGTGAACACTGAAGCTTTCTTT.